This record looks at one T cell receptor beta chain sequence and its context. The antigen remains undetermined. This sample stems from a study of T cell responses to AZD1222 COVID-19 vaccine. Clones were read by immunoSEQ multiplex PCR, and TCRdb kept only the in-frame ones, dropping some. Among 150,000 or so clones, approximately 90% were seen once, and the ten largest hold around 1.3%. Findings and caveats of the study: Baseline serology detected seropositivity in only 5 or 6 AZD1222 recipients.

Investigators merged groups given second doses at roughly 4 or roughly 12 weeks. CDR3 length: 15 amino acids. Germline V gives CDR1 SNHLY, CDR2 FYNNEI. Trimming took 2 bases from V and 3 from J, leaving 11 bases between them. Sequenced material: peripheral blood, taken 28 days after the second AZD1222 dose. The TCR comes from an adult who received the AZD1222 COVID-19 vaccine. V is TRBV2 and J is TRBJ1-5; D uncertain. This CDR3 reads CASSERQDYNQPQHF. The CDR3 region has the DNA TGTGCCAGCAGTGAACGGCAGGACTACAATCAGCCCCAGCATTTT.